Shown below are 20 T cell receptor beta chains from a single sample sequenced in a study of cytomegalovirus exposure and HLA in healthy donors. Sequencing used immunoSEQ multiplex PCR; TCRdb keeps in-frame clones, though not all of them. This repertoire shows about 190,000 clones, around 86% found once; its top ten account for over 1.1%. The sequenced sample was PBMCs. The receptors here all came from a woman under 30 in good health and CMV-seronegative.

The V and J genes are TRBV9 and TRBJ1-2; D ambiguous. Trimming took 0 bases from V and 0 from J, leaving 18 bases between them. The V gene's germline CDR1 is SGDLS and CDR2 YYNGEE. The CDR3 has 18 amino acids. CDR3 bases: TGTGCCAGCAGCGTAGGGTATGAGGGTCTAGAGGCTAACTATGGCTACACCTTC. As protein: CASSVGYEGLEANYGYTF.

The chain couples TRBV4-1 to TRBJ2-2; 12 nucleotides line up with TRBD2. From germline, CDR1 is MGHRA and CDR2 YSYEKL. CDR3 length: 16 amino acids. V lost 4 bases to trimming and J lost 6 bases; unmatched junction nucleotides: 6. As DNA, the CDR3 is TGCGCCAGCAGCCTGGCTAGCGGGGGGGCCTCCGGGGAGCTGTTTTTT. Translated: CASSLASGGASGELFF.

The chain carries TRBV6-5 and TRBJ2-3, with D perhaps TRBD2 (6 bases). The CDR3 totals 14 residues. Germline V gene lookup returns CDR1 MNHEY and CDR2 SVGAGI. Deletions cut 11 bases from V and 0 bases from J, with 15 bases between. The CDR3 reads CAVGTFTSTDTQYF. In DNA, the CDR3 is TGTGCCGTAGGGACTTTCACTAGCACAGATACGCAGTATTTT.

This clone was seen a single time. The rearrangement uses TRBV6-5 and TRBJ2-7, with TRBD2 matching over 8 bases. Losses at the gene ends were 2 bases for V and 5 bases for J; bases not matched to a gene: 5. Germline V gene data show CDR1 as MNHEY and CDR2 as SVGAGI. The CDR3 is 14 amino acids. DNA of the CDR3: TGTGCCAGCAGTTACCCCGGACTAGCAAACGAGCAGTACTTC. Amino acids: CASSYPGLANEQYF.

The chain employs TRBV19 and TRBJ1-5; 12 bases agree with TRBD1. Trimming took 7 bases from V and 2 from J; bases not matched to a gene: 6. This CDR3 has 16 residues. The germline V gene has CDR1 LNHDA and CDR2 SQIVND (reference sequence). Here the CDR3 reads CASKGQGAFGNQPQHF. CDR3 nucleotide sequence: TGTGCCAGTAAGGGACAGGGGGCTTTTGGCAATCAGCCCCAGCATTTT.

The chain joins TRBV5-4 to TRBJ1-2; tentatively, D is TRBD1 (6 bases). The CDR3 loop spans 13 amino acids. Germline CDR1 reads SGHNT; CDR2 reads YYREEE (reference sequence). Trimming left V 0 bases short and J 6 bases short, with 9 bases between. For the CDR3, the DNA is TGTGCCAGCAGCTTGGGACAGGCCGATGGCTACACCTTC. Translation gives CASSLGQADGYTF.

In this sample, this clone turned up a few times. This chain links TRBV5-5 with TRBJ2-5; D is perhaps TRBD2 (5 bases). V was shortened by 6 bases and J by 4 bases, with 19 bases between the two germline ends. This CDR3 has 15 residues. The germline CDR1 and CDR2 sequences are SGHKS and YYEKEE (reference sequence). In nucleotides, the CDR3 is TGTGCCAGCATCGAGGTTGGGGAGACCGGAGAGACCCAGTACTTC. This translates into CASIEVGETGETQYF.

V is TRBV12-5 and J is TRBJ2-3; the D is unclear. The V and J ends lost 5 bases and 2 bases respectively, with 5 bases between them. This CDR3 is built from 12 residues. CDR1 is LGHNT, CDR2 FRNRAP, per germline. CDR3 in amino acids: CASGPDTDTQYF. The CDR3 DNA is TGTGCTAGTGGTCCAGACACAGATACGCAGTATTTT.

The chain joins TRBV2 to TRBJ1-5; D might be TRBD1 (6 bases). V lost 7 bases and J lost 7, with 20 bases in between. The germline CDR1 and CDR2 sequences are SNHLY and FYNNEI. The CDR3 loop spans 15 amino acids. The DNA for the CDR3 is TGTGCCAGCAACCCCTCCGGGACACGGAGGCAGCCCCAGCATTTT. It specifies CASNPSGTRRQPQHF.

This sequence joins TRBV5-1 and TRBJ2-2, with a tentative D call TRBD2 (6 bases). CDR1 is SGHRS, CDR2 YFSETQ, per germline. CDR3 length equals 16 residues. V was clipped by 5 bases and J by 4 bases, with 18 bases between them. The CDR3 loop reads CASRADGGRTTGELFF. CDR3 bases: TGCGCCAGCAGAGCAGACGGGGGAAGGACCACCGGGGAGCTGTTTTTT. Drawing the rest from reference TRBV5-1 and TRBJ2-2, the complete variable domain is KAGVTQTPRYLIKTRGQQVTLSCSPISGHRSVSWYQQTPGQGLQFLFEYFSETQRNKGNFPGRFSGRQFSNSRSEMNVSTLELGDSALYLCASRADGGRTTGELFFGEGSRLTVL.

The chain is built from TRBV11-3 and TRBJ2-7; D uncertain. Looked up from germline, CDR1 is SGHNT and CDR2 is YENEEA. V was trimmed by 8 bases and J by 1 base, leaving 12 bases between them. This CDR3 contains 13 residues. The CDR3 DNA reads as TGTGCCAGCTCACTCACCCGTTCCTACGAGCAGTACTTC. Translation gives CASSLTRSYEQYF.

The J gene is TRBJ1-2, the V gene TRBV27, with D possibly being TRBD1 (6 bases). The CDR3 length is 15 residues. V lost 0 bases to trimming and J lost 2 bases, with 10 bases between them. Germline-derived CDR1 and CDR2 are MNHEY and SMNVEV (reference sequence). CDR3 amino acids: CASSLSLQGNYGYTF. CDR3 DNA: TGTGCCAGCAGTTTATCCCTACAGGGCAACTATGGCTACACCTTC.

The rearrangement joins TRBV30 to TRBJ2-1; possibly TRBD1 for D (7 bases). Per germline, CDR1 GTSNPN and CDR2 SVGIG (reference sequence). The CDR3 totals 15 residues. Trimming cost V 0 bases and J 7 bases, with 16 bases left between them. The CDR3 region is CAWSVRGTVTNEQFF. The CDR3 DNA reads TGTGCCTGGAGTGTACGCGGGACAGTCACAAATGAGCAGTTCTTC.

The chain uses TRBV4-2 and TRBJ2-2, with 7 bases matching TRBD2. The CDR3 totals 17 residues. CDR1 is LGHNA and CDR2 is YNFKEQ in the germline V gene. V lost 0 bases and J lost 7; bases outside the gene matches: 11. The CDR3 DNA reads TGTGCCAGCAGCCAAGACGCCGGGACGACTAGCTACGGGGAGCTGTTTTTT. Its translation: CASSQDAGTTSYGELFF.

The rearrangement joins TRBV30 to TRBJ2-1; tentative D call: TRBD1 (8 bases). Germline V gives CDR1 GTSNPN, CDR2 SVGIG (reference sequence). This CDR3 contains 20 residues. V shed 0 bases and J shed 6 bases, with 30 bases lying between them. The CDR3 protein is CAWSVRQGLRGGPIGNEQFF. In nucleotides, the CDR3 is TGTGCCTGGAGTGTACGACAGGGGCTTCGGGGAGGGCCCATTGGCAATGAGCAGTTCTTC.

A single count supports this clone. This chain joins TRBV7-3 and TRBJ1-2; no clear D gene. Trimming took 5 bases from V and 8 from J, leaving 15 bases between them. CDR1 and CDR2 (germline): SGHTA, FQGTGA. The CDR3 contains 13 residues. The CDR3 DNA follows: TGTGCCAGCAGCCAAAATGGCGGCCGAGGCTACACCTTC. It specifies CASSQNGGRGYTF.

This chain links TRBV5-6 with TRBJ1-5; 8 bases match TRBD1. The CDR3 is made up of 14 amino acids. V shed 3 bases and J 6 bases; nucleotides not matched to a gene: 5. The germline gives CDR1 SGHDT, CDR2 YYEEEE. CDR3 amino acids: CASSSTGVSQPQHF. The CDR3 DNA sequence: TGTGCCAGCAGCTCGACAGGGGTATCTCAGCCCCAGCATTTT.

This clone was recorded only once. The chain has TRBV25-1 and TRBJ1-2, with TRBD1 identical over 7 bases. The CDR3 extends over 14 amino acids. The germline V gene encodes CDR1 MGHDK and CDR2 SYGVNS. V was pared by 2 bases and J by 3 bases, with 3 bases of the junction left unmatched. The CDR3 region is CASSELGGDYGYTF. The CDR3 DNA reads TGTGCCAGCAGTGAACTAGGGGGCGACTATGGCTACACCTTC.

The chain uses TRBV19 and TRBJ1-4; D perhaps matches TRBD1 (6 bases). V lost 3 bases, J lost 8 bases, and 16 bases lay in between. The germline V gene has CDR1 LNHDA and CDR2 SQIVND (reference sequence). The CDR3 totals 15 residues. CDR3 region: CASSMGGQSQEKLFF. The CDR3 DNA reads TGTGCCAGTAGTATGGGGGGGCAGAGTCAAGAAAAACTGTTTTTT.

J is TRBJ2-5 and V is TRBV15; D uncertain. Germline V gene data show CDR1 as LNHNV and CDR2 as YYDKDF (reference sequence). V was cut by 1 base and J by 5 bases, with 11 bases left in between. The CDR3 extends over 14 amino acids. The DNA for the CDR3 is TGTGCCACCAGCAGAGGACACAACTGGGAGACCCAGTACTTC. Translation: CATSRGHNWETQYF.